Listed below are T cell receptor beta chains from one sample, sequenced in a study of cytomegalovirus exposure and HLA in healthy donors. Here immunoSEQ multiplex PCR was the method, and the copy in TCRdb shows in-frame clones only, minus some. The sample has around 130,000 clones; around 81% are singletons. The sample was PBMCs. The receptors were gathered from a man younger than 35 in good health and CMV-seronegative. Each CDR3 is given with its conserved first and last residue. The D gene is left open where the match is weak. The size field is filled for only some rows; it gives once, few, many or a size class.

j_call v_call d_call clone_size cdr3_aa cdr3_nt
TRBJ1-1 TRBV7-6 TRBD1 - CASSLDRGKAFF TGTGCCAGCAGCTTAGACAGGGGCAAAGCTTTCTTT
TRBJ2-1 TRBV11-3 TRBD1 - CASSLGGTVYNEQFF TGTGCCAGCAGCTTAGGTGGGACAGTCTACAATGAGCAGTTCTTC
TRBJ1-5 TRBV25-1 TRBD1 - CASSRGRGQPQHF TGTGCCAGCAGTAGGGGGCGGGGTCAGCCCCAGCATTTT
TRBJ2-7 TRBV9 - - CASSAALDGYEQYF TGTGCCAGCAGCGCAGCGCTCGACGGGTACGAGCAGTACTTC
TRBJ1-1 TRBV7-9 - - CASSPAGQPNTEAFF TGTGCCAGCAGCCCCGCCGGACAGCCGAACACTGAAGCTTTCTTT
TRBJ2-7 TRBV4-3 TRBD1 - CASSREFTGAYEQYF TGCGCCAGCAGCCGCGAGTTTACAGGGGCCTACGAGCAGTACTTC
TRBJ1-2 TRBV5-1 - - CASSLWTDNYGYTF TGCGCCAGCAGCTTATGGACAGACAACTATGGCTACACCTTC
TRBJ1-5 TRBV23-1 TRBD1 - CASSYYGTGGNQPQHF TGCGCCAGCAGTTATTACGGGACAGGGGGCAATCAGCCCCAGCATTTT
TRBJ2-5 TRBV14 - few CASSPWVRGAGQETQYF TGTGCCAGCAGCCCTTGGGTCCGAGGTGCGGGGCAAGAGACCCAGTACTTC
TRBJ1-1 TRBV30 - - CAWRLPLVVNTEAFF TGTGCCTGGAGACTCCCCTTAGTGGTGAACACTGAAGCTTTCTTT
TRBJ1-1 TRBV14 TRBD1 - CASSRWTGGNTEAFF TGTGCCAGCAGCCGCTGGACAGGGGGGAACACTGAAGCTTTCTTT
TRBJ2-1 TRBV2 TRBD2 - CASLTSGGSNEQFF TGTGCCAGCCTGACTAGCGGGGGGTCCAATGAGCAGTTCTTC
TRBJ2-1 TRBV15 - - CATSRSTGGVYNEQFF TGTGCCACCAGCCGATCCACGGGGGGCGTTTACAATGAGCAGTTCTTC
TRBJ1-3 TRBV10-3 - - CAISASGGNTIYF TGTGCCATCAGTGCGAGTGGTGGAAACACCATATATTTT
TRBJ2-2 TRBV25-1 - - CASSFRTGELFF TGTGCCAGCAGTTTTCGTACCGGGGAGCTGTTTTTT
TRBJ2-7 TRBV6-5 - few CASKRGNSYEQYF TGTGCCAGCAAAAGAGGGAACTCCTACGAGCAGTACTTC
TRBJ2-1 TRBV2 - - CARESTGSRNEQFF TGTGCCAGGGAAAGTACAGGGTCTCGCAATGAGCAGTTCTTC
TRBJ2-7 TRBV6-5 - - CASSYRYEQYF TGTGCCAGCAGTTATCGCTACGAGCAGTACTTC
TRBJ1-4 TRBV10-2 TRBD1 - CASTAGGEKLFF TGCGCCAGCACTGCAGGGGGGGAAAAACTGTTTTTT
TRBJ2-1 TRBV19 - - CASSGQVGYDEQFF TGTGCCAGTAGTGGCCAGGTCGGTTACGATGAGCAGTTCTTC
TRBJ2-7 TRBV15 - - CATSRDTGPSSYEQYF TGTGCCACCAGCAGAGATACAGGACCCAGCTCCTACGAGCAGTACTTC
TRBJ2-5 TRBV27 - - CASRGGWAETQYF TGTGCCAGCAGGGGCGGGTGGGCAGAGACCCAGTACTTC
TRBJ1-2 TRBV18 - - CASSPDRNYGYTF TGTGCCAGCTCACCAGACAGAAACTATGGCTACACCTTC
TRBJ2-7 TRBV6-5 - - CASSPVPYEQYF TGTGCCAGCAGTCCTGTCCCCTACGAGCAGTACTTC
TRBJ1-1 TRBV7-2 TRBD1 once CASSHRGSRGAFF TGTGCCAGCAGCCACAGGGGATCCCGCGGGGCTTTCTTT
TRBJ1-5 TRBV28 - - CASSLFRGTNQPQHF TGTGCCAGCAGTTTATTTAGGGGAACCAATCAGCCCCAGCATTTT
TRBJ2-5 TRBV28 TRBD2 few CASSTGGAQETQYF TGTGCCAGCAGCACGGGGGGGGCCCAAGAGACCCAGTACTTC
TRBJ2-7 TRBV5-1 - few CASSLGYYEQYF TGCGCCAGCAGCTTGGGCTACTACGAGCAGTACTTC
TRBJ2-4 TRBV6-1 TRBD1 once CASRQTGANPNIQYF TGTGCCAGCAGGCAGACAGGGGCGAATCCAAACATTCAGTACTTC
TRBJ2-5 TRBV9 TRBD2 - CASSASGARETQYF TGTGCCAGCAGCGCTAGCGGGGCTAGGGAGACCCAGTACTTC
TRBJ2-2 TRBV7-9 TRBD1 - CASSLGFGTGPTGELFF TGTGCCAGCAGCTTAGGTTTCGGGACAGGTCCAACCGGGGAGCTGTTTTTT
TRBJ2-1 TRBV6-4 TRBD1 few CASSDSGTGSVDEQFF TGTGCCAGCAGTGACTCAGGGACAGGGTCTGTCGATGAGCAGTTCTTC
TRBJ1-4 TRBV13 - few CASSSREQGSNEKLFF TGTGCCAGCAGCTCTAGGGAGCAGGGGTCTAATGAAAAACTGTTTTTT
TRBJ2-3 TRBV19 - - CASRERGTDTQYF TGTGCCAGTAGGGAGAGAGGCACAGATACGCAGTATTTT
TRBJ1-1 TRBV6-1 - few CASRGKLNTEAFF TGTGCCAGCCGAGGGAAGTTGAACACTGAAGCTTTCTTT
TRBJ1-2 TRBV30 TRBD1 - CAWSVPGPIFGTGGLGYGYTF TGTGCCTGGAGTGTACCAGGGCCAATATTCGGGACAGGGGGTTTAGGGTATGGCTACACCTTC
TRBJ1-4 TRBV19 - - CASSITGLNEKLFF TGTGCCAGTAGTATAACAGGATTAAATGAAAAACTGTTTTTT
TRBJ2-7 TRBV9 TRBD1 - CASSPWTGSYEQYF TGTGCCAGCAGCCCGTGGACAGGTTCCTACGAGCAGTACTTC
TRBJ2-2 TRBV5-4 - - CASSWDTGLGAGELFF TGTGCCAGCAGCTGGGACACGGGTTTAGGGGCCGGGGAGCTGTTTTTT
TRBJ1-1 TRBV27 - - CASSLQQQVLNTEAFF TGTGCCAGCAGTTTACAACAACAGGTATTGAACACTGAAGCTTTCTTT
TRBJ1-1 TRBV11-2 TRBD1 - CASTTNLNPGQGFGRAFF TGTGCCAGCACCACAAACTTAAATCCGGGACAGGGTTTCGGTCGGGCTTTCTTT
TRBJ1-2 TRBV11-3 - - CASMLPRESGYTF TGTGCCAGCATGCTACCACGGGAGTCCGGCTACACCTTC
TRBJ1-2 TRBV6-5 - - CASSYTDGQIYGYTF TGTGCCAGCAGTTACACCGATGGACAGATCTATGGCTACACCTTC
TRBJ2-1 TRBV13 - - CASRAWGGTEQFF TGTGCCAGCAGAGCTTGGGGGGGCACTGAGCAGTTCTTC
TRBJ1-5 TRBV30 - - CAWSSPGQGGLSQPQHF TGTGCCTGGAGTTCACCCGGTCAGGGTGGCCTCAGTCAGCCCCAGCATTTT